This TCR beta chain was recorded in a study of T cells in Graves' hyperthyroidism and ophthalmopathy. Points on this clonotype: Its specificity is unknown.

Points from the study as a whole: In blood, most of the thyroid clonotypes expanded above 0.001 were also present.

Across 18 months, stable Graves' hyperthyroidism was marked by no progression to ophthalmopathy. The patients, who ranged from 18 to 65 in age, presented with newly diagnosed hyperthyroidism lasting under 2 months. 10 ml of fresh peripheral blood supplied the PBMCs. Trimming pared 6 bases from V and 5 bases from J, leaving 9 bases between. The CDR3 is made up of 13 amino acids. The germline V gene encodes CDR1 SGHRS and CDR2 YFSETQ. Authors of the study amplified TCR beta CDR3 regions from RNA transcripts. The TCR CDR3 was amplified in a first-round RT-PCR using the HTBI primer set. One entry per CDR3 protein results from TCRdb running MiXCR on the multiplex PCR reads. This sample has fewer than 650,000 distinct CDR3 sequences, with approximately 14% found just once.

The source is a woman aged 40 to 50 with Graves' hyperthyroidism. The chain joins TRBV5-1 to TRBJ1-6; D gene ambiguous. Sequenced material: blood. CDR3 DNA sequence: TGCGCCAGCACCTCGGATAATAATTCACCCCTCCACTTT. Its translation: CASTSDNNSPLHF.